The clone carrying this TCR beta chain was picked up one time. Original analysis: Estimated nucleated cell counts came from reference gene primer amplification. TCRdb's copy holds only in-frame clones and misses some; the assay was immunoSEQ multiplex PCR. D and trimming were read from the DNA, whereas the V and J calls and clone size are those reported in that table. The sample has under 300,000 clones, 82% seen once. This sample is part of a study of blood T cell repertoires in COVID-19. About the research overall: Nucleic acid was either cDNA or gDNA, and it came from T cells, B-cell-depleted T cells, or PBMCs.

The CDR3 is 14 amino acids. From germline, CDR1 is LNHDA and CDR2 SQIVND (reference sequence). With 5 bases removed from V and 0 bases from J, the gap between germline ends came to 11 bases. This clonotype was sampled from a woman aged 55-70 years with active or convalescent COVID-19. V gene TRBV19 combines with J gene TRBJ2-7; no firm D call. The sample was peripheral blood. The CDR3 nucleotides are TGTGCCAGTAGTCCCCGACGGAGCTCCTACGAGCAGTACTTC. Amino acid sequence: CASSPRRSSYEQYF.